The rows below give T cell receptor beta chains drawn from one sample of a study of T cells in Graves' hyperthyroidism and ophthalmopathy. TCRdb called the multiplex PCR reads again in MiXCR, with one record for every CDR3 protein. The sample lists some 620,000 distinct CDR3 sequences, about 16% seen once, with approximately 3.9% in the top ten. Sequenced sample: blood. These receptors originate from a woman aged 25 to 39 with Graves' hyperthyroidism. The CDR3 runs from the conserved cysteine through the conserved F or W. Not every row has a clone size; where given, it reads once, few, many or a size class.

clone size: NA
V gene: TRBV28
CDR3 length: 15
CDR3 protein: CASSLLPPQNYGYTF

clone size: NA
V gene: TRBV7-3
CDR3 length: 13
CDR3 protein: CASSPDMGETQYF

clone size: few
V gene: TRBV11-3
CDR3 length: 15
CDR3 protein: CASSFGAGFSYEQYF

clone size: many
V gene: TRBV28
CDR3 length: 14
CDR3 protein: CASSLRTEPYEQYF

clone size: few
V gene: TRBV20-1
CDR3 length: 17
CDR3 protein: CSAWGLAGGPGYNEQFF

clone size: few
V gene: TRBV19
CDR3 length: 16
CDR3 protein: CASSIMAGGARNEQFF

clone size: NA
V gene: TRBV6-1
CDR3 length: 15
CDR3 protein: CASRPSGGRTDTQYF

clone size: many
V gene: TRBV12-3/TRBV12-4
CDR3 length: 15
CDR3 protein: CASSPAGTGDRTQYF

clone size: NA
V gene: TRBV5-1
CDR3 length: 16
CDR3 protein: CASSLEGAQYPGELFF

clone size: many
V gene: TRBV27
CDR3 length: 13
CDR3 protein: CASSYRGVNEQYF

clone size: few
V gene: TRBV4-1
CDR3 length: 12
CDR3 protein: CASNDRGNEQFF

clone size: NA
V gene: TRBV19
CDR3 length: 11
CDR3 protein: CATSQGDTQYF

clone size: NA
V gene: TRBV6-2/TRBV6-3
CDR3 length: 15
CDR3 protein: CASSYLAGGQETQYF

clone size: NA
V gene: TRBV9
CDR3 length: 13
CDR3 protein: CASSVTGGARTFF

clone size: NA
V gene: TRBV6-1
CDR3 length: 15
CDR3 protein: CASSAPGAKGQPQHF

clone size: NA
V gene: TRBV19
CDR3 length: 14
CDR3 protein: CASSIYLGYNEQFF

clone size: NA
V gene: TRBV4-1
CDR3 length: 17
CDR3 protein: CASSQDFQLAGVYEQYF